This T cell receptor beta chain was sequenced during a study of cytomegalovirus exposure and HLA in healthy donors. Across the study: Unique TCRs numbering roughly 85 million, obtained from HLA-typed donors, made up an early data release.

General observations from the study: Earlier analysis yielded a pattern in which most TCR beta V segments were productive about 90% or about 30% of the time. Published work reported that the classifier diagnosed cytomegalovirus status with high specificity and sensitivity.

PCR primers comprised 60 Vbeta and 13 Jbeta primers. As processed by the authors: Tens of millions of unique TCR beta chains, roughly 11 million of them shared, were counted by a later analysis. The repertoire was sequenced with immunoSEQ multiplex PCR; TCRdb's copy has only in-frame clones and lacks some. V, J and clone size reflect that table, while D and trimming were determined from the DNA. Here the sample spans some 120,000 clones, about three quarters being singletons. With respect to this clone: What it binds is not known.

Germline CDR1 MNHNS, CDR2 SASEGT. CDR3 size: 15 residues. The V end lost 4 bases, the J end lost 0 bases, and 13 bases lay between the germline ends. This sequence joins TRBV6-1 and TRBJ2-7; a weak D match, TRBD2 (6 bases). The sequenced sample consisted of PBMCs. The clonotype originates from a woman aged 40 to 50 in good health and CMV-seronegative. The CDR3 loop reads CASSGSAGPSYEQYF. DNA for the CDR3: TGTGCCAGCAGTGGATCCGCGGGGCCCTCCTACGAGCAGTACTTC.